This TCR beta chain derives from a study of blood T cell repertoires in COVID-19. CDR1 is SGHTA and CDR2 is FQGNSA in the germline V gene. Trimming removed 3 bases from V and 2 bases from J; junction bases left unmatched: 1. The CDR3 is made up of 14 amino acids. Produced via immunoSEQ multiplex PCR; TCRdb's table is partial and in-frame only. The sample lists a few hundred thousand clones, around 82% occurring once. This chain uses TRBV7-2 with TRBJ1-5; 7 bases are shared with TRBD1. This TCR came from a human donor with COVID-19, enrolled during active disease. The donor label of this sample is uncertain. Material for sequencing was peripheral blood. The CDR3 sequence is CASSFTGGNQPQHF. CDR3 sequence (DNA): TGTGCCAGCAGCTTTACAGGGGGCAATCAGCCCCAGCATTTT. The variable domain in full, completed from reference TRBV7-2 and TRBJ1-5, reads GAGVSQSPSNKVTEKGKDVELRCDPISGHTALYWYRQSLGQGLEFLIYFQGNSAPDKSGLPSDRFSAERTGGSVSTLTIQRTQQEDSAVYLCASSFTGGNQPQHFGDGTRLSIL.